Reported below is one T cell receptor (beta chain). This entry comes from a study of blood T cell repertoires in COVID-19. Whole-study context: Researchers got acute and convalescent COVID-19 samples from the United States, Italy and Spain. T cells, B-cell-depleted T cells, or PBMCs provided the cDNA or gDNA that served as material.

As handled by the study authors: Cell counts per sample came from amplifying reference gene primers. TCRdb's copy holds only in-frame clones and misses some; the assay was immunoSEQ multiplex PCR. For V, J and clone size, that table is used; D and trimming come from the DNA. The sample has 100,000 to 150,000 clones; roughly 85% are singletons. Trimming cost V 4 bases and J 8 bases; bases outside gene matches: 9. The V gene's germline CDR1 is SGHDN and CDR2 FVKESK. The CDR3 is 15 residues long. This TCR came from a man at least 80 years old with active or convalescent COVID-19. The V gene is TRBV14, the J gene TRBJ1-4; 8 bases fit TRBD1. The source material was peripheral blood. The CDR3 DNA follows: TGTGCCAGCAGCCTACTGGACAGGGCGAAGGAAAAACTGTTTTTT. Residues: CASSLLDRAKEKLFF.